This TCR beta chain was sequenced during a study of human T cells and chemical hapten exposure. Original processing notes: Samples held a median of about 94,000 TCRs, range about 23,224–700,000. TCRdb independently ran MiXCR on the RACE reads; one entry per CDR3 protein. The V and J calls and clone size are TCRdb's, not the authors'. In the table there are some 50,000 distinct CDR3 sequences, about 4.5% of which are singletons. V lost 1 base, J lost 2 bases, and 3 bases stayed unmatched. The length of the CDR3 is 15 residues. Germline values: CDR1 SGHDT, CDR2 YYEEEE. Worth noting for this clonotype: Its antigen is unknown.

Noted time point: healthy volunteer bleed at 2 weeks. Researchers extracted total RNA from unfractionated whole blood. Study-level results: DPC sensitization produced no change in TCRs with frequency above 1 in 1000.

Sequenced material: whole blood. This receptor was obtained from a female donor in good health. Some clones in this sample may be carry-over from other donors' samples. The chain uses TRBV5-6 and TRBJ1-5; 7 bases are a match to TRBD1. The CDR3 nucleotides are TGTGCCAGCAGCTTGTCTGGGACAGGCAATCAGCCCCAGCATTTT. Its protein is CASSLSGTGNQPQHF.